This T cell receptor (beta chain) was profiled in a study of hypomethylating agent response in myelodysplastic syndrome. Clones were sequenced by immunoSEQ multiplex PCR, and TCRdb holds only the in-frame ones, with some missing. This sample has 6,000 to 8,000 clones, with about 82% found just once. The V segment lost 6 bases and the J segment 2 bases; nucleotides outside the gene matches: 6. The V gene's germline CDR1 is SGDLS and CDR2 YYNGEE. The CDR3 consists of 14 residues. This chain joins TRBV9 and TRBJ1-1; 8 positions match TRBD1. The sequencing here drew on bone marrow, taken before or after starting hypomethylating agent treatment for myelodysplastic syndrome (not recorded which). This TCR was sampled from a human donor with myelodysplastic syndrome. This chain's CDR3 is CASTRTGSNTEAFF. DNA for the CDR3: TGTGCCAGCACCCGGACAGGGTCTAACACTGAAGCTTTCTTT.